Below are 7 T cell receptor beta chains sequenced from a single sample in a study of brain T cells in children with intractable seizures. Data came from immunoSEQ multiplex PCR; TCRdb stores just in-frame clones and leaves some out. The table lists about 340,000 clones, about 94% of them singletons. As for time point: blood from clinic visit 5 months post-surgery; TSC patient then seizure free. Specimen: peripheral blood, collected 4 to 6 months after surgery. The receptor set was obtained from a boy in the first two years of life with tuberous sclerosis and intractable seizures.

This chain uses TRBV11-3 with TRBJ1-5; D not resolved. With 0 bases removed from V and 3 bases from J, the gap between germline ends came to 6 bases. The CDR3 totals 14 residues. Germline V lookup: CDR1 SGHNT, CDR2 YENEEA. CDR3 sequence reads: CASSLEGPNQPQHF. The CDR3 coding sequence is TGTGCCAGCAGCTTAGAAGGACCCAATCAGCCCCAGCATTTT. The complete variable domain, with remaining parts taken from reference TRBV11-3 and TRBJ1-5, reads EAGVVQSPRYKIIEKKQPVAFWCNPISGHNTLYWYLQNLGQGPELLIRYENEEAVDDSQLPKDRFSAERLKGVDSTLKIQPAELGDSAVYLCASSLEGPNQPQHFGDGTRLSIL.

CDR3 sequence reads: CAWRTHGQGKPYEQYF. CDR3 coding DNA: TGTGCCTGGAGAACCCACGGACAGGGTAAACCCTACGAGCAGTACTTC. This chain links TRBV30 with TRBJ2-7, with 8 bases aligning to TRBD1. Trimming took 3 bases from V and 2 from J; bases not matched to a gene: 12. This CDR3 has 16 amino acids. CDR1 is GTSNPN, CDR2 SVGIG, per germline (reference sequence). Full variable domain (outside the CDR3, taken from reference TRBV30 and TRBJ2-7): SQTIHQWPATLVQPVGSPLSLECTVEGTSNPNLYWYRQAAGRGLQLLFYSVGIGQISSEVPQNLSASRPQDRQFILSSKKLLLSDSGFYLCAWRTHGQGKPYEQYFGPGTRLTVT.

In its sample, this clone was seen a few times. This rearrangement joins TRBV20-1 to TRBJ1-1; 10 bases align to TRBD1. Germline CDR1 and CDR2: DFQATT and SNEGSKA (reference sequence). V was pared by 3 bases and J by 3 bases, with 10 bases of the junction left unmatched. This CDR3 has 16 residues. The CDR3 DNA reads TGCAGTGCTAGTGACCGGGACAGGGGTTGGTACACTGAAGCTTTCTTT. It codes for CSASDRDRGWYTEAFF.

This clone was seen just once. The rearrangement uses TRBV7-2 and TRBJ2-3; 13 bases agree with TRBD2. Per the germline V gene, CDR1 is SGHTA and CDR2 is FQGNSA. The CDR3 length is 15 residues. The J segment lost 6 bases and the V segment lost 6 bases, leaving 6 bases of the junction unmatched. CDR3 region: CASRMTSGGTDTQYF. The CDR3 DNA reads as TGTGCCAGCAGAATGACTAGCGGGGGGACGGATACGCAGTATTTT.

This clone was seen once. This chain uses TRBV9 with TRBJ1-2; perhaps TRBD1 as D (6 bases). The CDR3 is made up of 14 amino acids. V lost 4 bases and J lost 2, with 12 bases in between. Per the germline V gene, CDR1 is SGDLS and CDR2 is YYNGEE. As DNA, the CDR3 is TGTGCCAGCAGCCCAGGGGCGGGCAACTATGGCTACACCTTC. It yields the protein CASSPGAGNYGYTF. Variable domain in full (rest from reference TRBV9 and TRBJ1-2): DSGVTQTPKHLITATGQRVTLRCSPRSGDLSVYWYQQSLDQGLQFLIQYYNGEERAKGNILERFSAQQFPDLHSELNLSSLELGDSALYFCASSPGAGNYGYTFGSGTRLTVV.

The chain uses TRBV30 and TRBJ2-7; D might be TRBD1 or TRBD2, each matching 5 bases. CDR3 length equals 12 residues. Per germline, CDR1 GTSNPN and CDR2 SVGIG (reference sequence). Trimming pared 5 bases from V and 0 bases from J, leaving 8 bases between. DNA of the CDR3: TGTGCCTGGTTGAGGGGCTCCTACGAGCAGTACTTC. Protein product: CAWLRGSYEQYF.

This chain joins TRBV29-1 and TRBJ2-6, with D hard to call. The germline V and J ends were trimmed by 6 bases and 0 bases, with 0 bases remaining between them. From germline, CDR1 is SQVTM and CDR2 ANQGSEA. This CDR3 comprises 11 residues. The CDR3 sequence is CSVSGANVLTF. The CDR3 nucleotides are TGCAGCGTCTCTGGGGCCAACGTCCTGACTTTC.